Below, one TCR beta chain is given with its context. A single record per CDR3 protein comes from TCRdb applying MiXCR to the 5' RACE reads. Here the sample spans approximately 300,000 distinct CDR3 sequences, around 10% being singletons. V was pared by 6 bases and J by 7 bases, with 11 bases of the junction left unmatched. The CDR3 runs 15 residues. Germline values: CDR1 DFQATT, CDR2 SNEGSKA (reference sequence). The data belong to a study of T cells after yellow fever vaccination. This receptor was identified in a man aged 18 to 29 who received the YFV17D yellow fever vaccine. V and J are TRBV20-1 and TRBJ2-2; TRBD2 agrees at 10 bases. The sample here was CD4+ T cells sorted from PBMCs, taken 45 days after the yellow fever booster vaccination. This chain's CDR3 is CSAPRYTSGVGELFF. DNA of the CDR3: TGCAGTGCCCCGAGATACACTAGCGGGGTCGGGGAGCTGTTTTTT.